This is a list of T cell receptor beta chains from one sample in a study of blood T cell repertoires in COVID-19. This table comes from immunoSEQ multiplex PCR, and its TCRdb copy is limited to in-frame clones, with some not included. The data hold around 460,000 clones, with roughly 90% observed a single time. Material: peripheral blood. The source is a man aged 18-30 years with COVID-19, enrolled during active disease. Both conserved end residues are part of each CDR3. D genes are given only for firm matches. The size entry is marked missing in some rows and otherwise reads once, few, many or a size class.

TRBV5-1	.	TRBJ2-2	.	CASRVQGQTTGELFF	TGCGCCAGCAGAGTCCAGGGGCAAACAACCGGGGAGCTGTTTTTT
TRBV11-3	.	TRBJ2-7	.	CASSLASLTREQYF	TGTGCCAGCAGCTTAGCCTCCTTAACAAGAGAGCAGTACTTC
TRBV6-1	few	TRBJ2-1	.	CASSEVKGSPYNEQFF	TGTGCCAGCAGTGAAGTCAAGGGGTCGCCCTACAATGAGCAGTTCTTC
TRBV11-2	.	TRBJ1-2	.	CASSLEAAGSDYGYTF	TGTGCCAGCAGCTTAGAAGCGGCGGGCAGCGACTATGGCTACACCTTC
TRBV5-6	.	TRBJ1-6	.	CASSRMDSFNSPLHF	TGTGCCAGCAGCCGAATGGACAGTTTCAATTCACCCCTCCACTTT
TRBV13	.	TRBJ1-3	.	CASSLRGFSGNTIYF	TGTGCCAGCAGCTTGCGGGGCTTCTCTGGAAACACCATATATTTT
TRBV19	.	TRBJ2-5	TRBD2	CASSTLRGWKAGETQYF	TGTGCCAGTAGTACCCTGCGGGGGTGGAAGGCCGGAGAGACCCAGTACTTC
TRBV18	.	TRBJ2-7	.	CASSSNQGNEQYF	TGTGCCAGCTCATCGAACCAGGGAAACGAGCAGTACTTC
TRBV10-2	once	TRBJ1-2	.	CASRDSNYGYTF	TGCGCCAGCAGAGACAGCAACTATGGCTACACCTTC
TRBV5-1	.	TRBJ1-1	.	CASSYQGTDTEAFF	TGCGCCAGCAGCTATCAGGGGACGGACACTGAAGCTTTCTTT
TRBV4-2	.	TRBJ1-5	.	CASSQVPRDNQPQHF	TGTGCCAGCAGCCAAGTTCCCCGGGACAATCAGCCCCAGCATTTT
TRBV5-8	.	TRBJ1-4	TRBD1	CASSGDRGIQKLFF	TGTGCCAGCAGCGGGGACAGGGGGATTCAAAAACTGTTTTTT
TRBV19	.	TRBJ1-6	TRBD1	CASHDRGNNSPLHF	TGTGCCAGCCACGACAGGGGTAACAATTCACCCCTCCACTTT
TRBV7-9	once	TRBJ2-3	TRBD2	CASSLISGGPTDTQYF	TGTGCCAGCAGCTTGATTAGCGGGGGTCCCACAGATACGCAGTATTTT
TRBV6-6	.	TRBJ2-3	TRBD2	CASSYSGGADTQYF	TGTGCCAGCAGTTATTCGGGGGGGGCAGATACGCAGTATTTT
TRBV29-1	once	TRBJ2-7	.	CSVRDLDYEQYF	TGCAGCGTTAGGGACTTAGACTACGAGCAGTACTTC
TRBV6-1	.	TRBJ1-6	.	CASSEGFPGLGNSPLHF	TGTGCCAGCAGTGAAGGTTTCCCAGGGTTGGGGAATTCACCCCTCCACTTT
TRBV9	.	TRBJ1-2	TRBD1	CASSVGTGNNYGYTF	TGTGCCAGCAGCGTAGGGACAGGGAATAACTATGGCTACACCTTC
TRBV7-3	.	TRBJ2-2	TRBD2	CASSPRLAGDGELFF	TGTGCCAGCAGCCCTAGACTAGCGGGAGACGGGGAGCTGTTTTTT
TRBV4-1	.	TRBJ1-6	TRBD1	CASSQEARTGIHF	TGCGCCAGCAGCCAAGAGGCGCGGACAGGGATCCACTTT
TRBV3-1/TRBV3-2	.	TRBJ2-1	.	CASSLLDEQFF	TGTGCCAGCAGCCTTTTAGATGAGCAGTTCTTC
TRBV5-1	.	TRBJ2-3	.	CASSLGRVGDTQYF	TGCGCCAGCAGCTTGGGGCGGGTTGGAGATACGCAGTATTTT
TRBV4-1	.	TRBJ2-1	TRBD2	CASSPIEGEGPYNEQFF	TGCGCCAGCAGCCCTATAGAAGGGGAGGGCCCGTACAATGAGCAGTTCTTC
TRBV6-2/TRBV6-3	few	TRBJ2-5	TRBD2	CASSFLSGTPQETQYF	TGTGCCAGCAGTTTTCTTAGCGGGACCCCCCAAGAGACCCAGTACTTC
TRBV19	.	TRBJ2-1	TRBD1	CASGYRGNEQFF	TGTGCCAGTGGCTACAGGGGCAATGAGCAGTTCTTC
TRBV6-5	.	TRBJ2-1	TRBD1	CASRRQGKAYNEQFF	TGTGCCAGCAGGCGACAGGGAAAAGCGTACAATGAGCAGTTCTTC
TRBV3-1/TRBV3-2	.	TRBJ1-5	.	CASSPRDSNQPQHF	TGTGCCAGCAGCCCCCGGGATAGCAATCAGCCCCAGCATTTT
TRBV18	.	TRBJ1-5	.	CASSPGRTDPSQPQHF	TGTGCCAGCTCACCGGGAAGGACAGACCCAAGTCAGCCCCAGCATTTT
TRBV7-9	.	TRBJ1-2	.	CASNNARGGSGYGYTF	TGTGCCAGCAACAACGCAAGGGGGGGTTCGGGCTATGGCTACACCTTC
TRBV29-1	.	TRBJ2-7	TRBD2	CSALGGDGTLGEQYF	TGCAGCGCCCTGGGGGGGGACGGAACCTTAGGTGAGCAGTACTTC
TRBV5-1	.	TRBJ1-1	.	CASSLIAGKAEAFF	TGCGCCAGCAGCTTGATCGCAGGGAAGGCTGAAGCTTTCTTT
TRBV28	few	TRBJ1-5	.	CASSSLNQPQHF	TGTGCCAGCAGTTCTCTCAATCAGCCCCAGCATTTT
TRBV3-1/TRBV3-2	.	TRBJ1-1	.	CASSLRTGGGTEAFF	TGTGCCAGCAGCCTAAGGACGGGAGGTGGGACTGAAGCTTTCTTT
TRBV5-4	.	TRBJ1-1	.	CASSLGQRPTEAFF	TGTGCCAGCAGCTTGGGGCAGCGCCCCACTGAAGCTTTCTTT
TRBV7-5	few	TRBJ1-3	.	CVTPGGPLGNTIYF	TGTGTCACCCCAGGGGGTCCCCTTGGAAACACCATATATTTT
TRBV18	once	TRBJ2-1	TRBD2	CASSQGSGAYNEQFF	TGTGCCAGCTCACAGGGTAGCGGGGCCTACAATGAGCAGTTCTTC
TRBV27	.	TRBJ1-6	TRBD1	CASSLGQNSPLHF	TGTGCCAGCAGTTTGGGACAGAATTCACCCCTCCACTTT
TRBV6-1	.	TRBJ2-7	.	CASSGAGVGSYEQYF	TGTGCCAGCAGTGGGGCCGGGGTGGGCTCCTACGAGCAGTACTTC
TRBV13	.	TRBJ2-7	TRBD2	CASSLGGLGRVEQYF	TGTGCCAGCAGCTTAGGAGGACTAGGTCGGGTCGAGCAGTACTTC
TRBV27	.	TRBJ1-1	.	CASSYYTEAFF	TGTGCCAGCAGCTACTACACTGAAGCTTTCTTT
TRBV18	once	TRBJ2-5	.	CASSPGLGETQYF	TGTGCCAGCTCACCAGGGCTTGGAGAGACCCAGTACTTC
TRBV7-9	.	TRBJ2-1	.	CASSSNGYNEQFF	TGTGCCAGCAGCTCCAACGGCTACAATGAGCAGTTCTTC
TRBV11-2	.	TRBJ1-4	TRBD1	CASSPWDRGLEKLFF	TGTGCCAGCAGCCCGTGGGACAGGGGGCTTGAAAAACTGTTTTTT
TRBV30	once	TRBJ2-1	TRBD2	CAWRTSGRAKEQFF	TGTGCCTGGAGGACTAGCGGGAGGGCCAAGGAGCAGTTCTTC
TRBV9	.	TRBJ2-1	.	CASSPPLGELYNEQFF	TGTGCCAGCAGCCCGCCCTTAGGGGAACTCTACAATGAGCAGTTCTTC
TRBV2	.	TRBJ2-2	.	CASRSLATTGELFF	TGTGCCAGCAGGTCTCTAGCGACCACCGGGGAGCTGTTTTTT
TRBV19	.	TRBJ1-6	TRBD1	CASSWGTGVHSPLHF	TGTGCCAGTAGTTGGGGGACAGGGGTACATTCACCCCTCCACTTT
TRBV6-5	.	TRBJ1-4	.	CASSYSRGKLFF	TGTGCCAGCAGTTACTCGAGAGGAAAACTGTTTTTT